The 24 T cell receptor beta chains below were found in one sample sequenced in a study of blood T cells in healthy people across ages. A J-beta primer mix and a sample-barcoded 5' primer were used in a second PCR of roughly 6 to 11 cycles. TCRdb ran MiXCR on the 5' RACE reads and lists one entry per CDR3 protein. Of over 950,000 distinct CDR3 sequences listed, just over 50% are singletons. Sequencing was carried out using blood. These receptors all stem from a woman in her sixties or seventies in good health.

The CDR3 DNA reads TGCGCCAGCGGTCACAGGGCTACTGAAGCTTTCTTT. It yields the protein CASGHRATEAFF. The gene calls are TRBV5-1 and TRBJ1-1; TRBD1 is a possible D gene (6 bases). From germline, CDR1 is SGHRS and CDR2 YFSETQ. Deletions cut 7 bases from V and 5 bases from J, with 12 bases between. The CDR3 spans 12 residues.

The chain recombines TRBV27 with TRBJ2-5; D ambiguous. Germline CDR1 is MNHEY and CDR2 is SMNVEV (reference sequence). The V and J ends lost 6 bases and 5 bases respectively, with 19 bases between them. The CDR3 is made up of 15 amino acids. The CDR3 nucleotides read TGTGCCAGCAGACAGACCTCTATCGGGTGGGAGACCCAGTACTTC. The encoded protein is CASRQTSIGWETQYF.

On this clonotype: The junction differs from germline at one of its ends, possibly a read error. CDR3 bases: TGTGCCAACAGCTCGGACAGGGGCCACGAGCAGTACTTC. This gives the protein CANSSDRGHEQYF. The rearrangement uses TRBV11-3 and TRBJ2-1; 9 bases agree with TRBD1. The DNA end lines up better with TRBJ2-7; the J call may be wrong. From germline, CDR1 is SGHNT and CDR2 YENEEA. There are 13 residues in the CDR3.

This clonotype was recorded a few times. The CDR3 DNA reads TGCAGCGAAGCGGGAGAAATACTCTACGAGCAGTACTTC. It specifies CSEAGEILYEQYF. The V gene is TRBV20-1, the J gene TRBJ2-7; TRBD2 aligns across 8 bases. CDR3 length: 13 amino acids. Germline CDR1 DFQATT, CDR2 SNEGSKA (reference sequence).

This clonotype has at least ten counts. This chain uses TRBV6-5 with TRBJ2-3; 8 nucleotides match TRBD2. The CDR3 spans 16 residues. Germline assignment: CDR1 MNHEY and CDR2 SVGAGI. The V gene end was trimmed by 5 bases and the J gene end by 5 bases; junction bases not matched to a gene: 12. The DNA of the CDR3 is TGTGCCAGCAGTCCTCGAGGTAGCGGGAAAAGAGATACGCAGTATTTT. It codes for CASSPRGSGKRDTQYF.

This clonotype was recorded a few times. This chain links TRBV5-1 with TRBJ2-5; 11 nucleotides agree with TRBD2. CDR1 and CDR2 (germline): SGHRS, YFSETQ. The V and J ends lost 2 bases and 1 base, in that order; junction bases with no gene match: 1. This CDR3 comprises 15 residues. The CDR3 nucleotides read TGCGCCAGCAGCTTTGGGACTAGCGGCCAAGAGACCCAGTACTTC. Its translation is CASSFGTSGQETQYF.

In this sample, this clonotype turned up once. CDR3 sequence (DNA): TGTGCCAGCAGTTTAGCGAGGCCCGGGATAGAGACCCAGTACTTC. Amino acids: CASSLARPGIETQYF. The chain carries TRBV12-3 or TRBV12-4 and TRBJ2-5, with D possibly TRBD2 on 5 matching bases. Trimming shortened V by 0 bases and J by 4 bases, and 12 bases separated the two germline ends. The CDR3 has 15 amino acids.

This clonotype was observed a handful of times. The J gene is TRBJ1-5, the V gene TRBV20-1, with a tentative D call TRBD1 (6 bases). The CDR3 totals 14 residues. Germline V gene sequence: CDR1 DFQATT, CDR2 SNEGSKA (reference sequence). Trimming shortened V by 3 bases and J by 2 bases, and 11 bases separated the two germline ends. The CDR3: CSARTGRGNQPQHF. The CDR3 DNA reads TGCAGTGCTAGGACAGGCAGGGGCAATCAGCCCCAGCATTTT.

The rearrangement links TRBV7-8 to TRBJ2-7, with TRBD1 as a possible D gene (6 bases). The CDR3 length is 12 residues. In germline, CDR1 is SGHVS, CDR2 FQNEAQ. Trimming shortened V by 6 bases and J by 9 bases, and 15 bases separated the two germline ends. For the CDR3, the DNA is TGTGCCAGCAGTTTTGAGGGGACACGGCAGTACTTC. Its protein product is CASSFEGTRQYF.

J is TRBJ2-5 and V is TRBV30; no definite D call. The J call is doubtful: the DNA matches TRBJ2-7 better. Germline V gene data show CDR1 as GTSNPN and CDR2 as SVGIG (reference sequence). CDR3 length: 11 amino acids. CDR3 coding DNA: TGTGCCTGGAGTAACGGTTTCGAGCAGTACTTC. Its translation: CAWSNGFEQYF.

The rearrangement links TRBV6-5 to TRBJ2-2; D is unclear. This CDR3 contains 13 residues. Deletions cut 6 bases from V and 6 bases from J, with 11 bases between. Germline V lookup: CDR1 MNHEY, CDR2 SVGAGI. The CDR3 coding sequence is TGTGCCAGCAGCCAAGGACCCGCCGGGGAGCTGTTTTTT. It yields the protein CASSQGPAGELFF.

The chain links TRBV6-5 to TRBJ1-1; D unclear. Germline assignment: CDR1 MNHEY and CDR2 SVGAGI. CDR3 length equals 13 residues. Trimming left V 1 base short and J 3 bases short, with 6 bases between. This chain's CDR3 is CASSYFGYTEAFF. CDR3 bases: TGTGCCAGCAGTTACTTCGGGTACACTGAAGCTTTCTTT.

The DNA of the CDR3 is TGTGCCAGCAGCTACCGGGACTACACAGATACGCAGTATTTT. It is translated as CASSYRDYTDTQYF. The chain recombines TRBV7-9 with TRBJ2-3; 7 bases are a match to TRBD2. Germline values: CDR1 SEHNR, CDR2 FQNEAQ (reference sequence). The CDR3 spans 14 residues. V dropped 4 bases and J dropped 2; count of bases not matched to a gene: 3.

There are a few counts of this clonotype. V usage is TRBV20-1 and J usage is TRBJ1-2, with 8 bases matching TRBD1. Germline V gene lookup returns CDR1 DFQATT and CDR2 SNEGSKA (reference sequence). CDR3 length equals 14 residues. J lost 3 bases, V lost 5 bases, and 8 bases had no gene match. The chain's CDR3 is CSAGQGAPYYGYTF. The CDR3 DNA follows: TGCAGTGCTGGACAGGGAGCCCCTTACTATGGCTACACCTTC.

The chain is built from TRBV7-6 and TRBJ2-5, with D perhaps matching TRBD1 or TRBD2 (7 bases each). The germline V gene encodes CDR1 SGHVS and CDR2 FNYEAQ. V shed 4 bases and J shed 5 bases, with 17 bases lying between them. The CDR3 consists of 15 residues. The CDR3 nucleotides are TGTGCCAGCAGCTCCCAGGGGGGGCGGCAGGAGACCCAGTACTTC. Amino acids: CASSSQGGRQETQYF. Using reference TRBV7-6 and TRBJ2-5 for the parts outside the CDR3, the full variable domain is GAGVSQSPRYKVTKRGQDVALRCDPISGHVSLYWYRQALGQGPEFLTYFNYEAQQDKSGLPNDRFSAERPEGSISTLTIQRTEQRDSAMYRCASSSQGGRQETQYFGPGTRLLVL.

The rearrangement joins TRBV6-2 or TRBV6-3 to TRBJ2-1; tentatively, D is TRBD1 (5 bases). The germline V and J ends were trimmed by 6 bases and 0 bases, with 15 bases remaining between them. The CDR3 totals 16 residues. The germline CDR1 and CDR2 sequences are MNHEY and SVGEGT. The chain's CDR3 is CASRPHTGSSYNEQFF. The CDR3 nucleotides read TGTGCCAGCAGACCACATACAGGTAGCTCCTACAATGAGCAGTTCTTC.

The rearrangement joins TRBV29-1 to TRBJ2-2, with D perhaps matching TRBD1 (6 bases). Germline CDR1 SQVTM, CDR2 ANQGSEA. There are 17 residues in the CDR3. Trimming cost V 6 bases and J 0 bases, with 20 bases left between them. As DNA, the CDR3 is TGCAGCGTCCAACCCCCGCAGGGGCTCCCGAACACCGGGGAGCTGTTTTTT. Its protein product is CSVQPPQGLPNTGELFF.

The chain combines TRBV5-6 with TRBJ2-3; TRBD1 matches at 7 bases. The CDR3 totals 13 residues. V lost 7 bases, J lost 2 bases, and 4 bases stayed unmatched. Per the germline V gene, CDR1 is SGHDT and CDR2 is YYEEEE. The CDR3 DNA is TGTGCCAGCGGACAGGACAACACAGATACGCAGTATTTT. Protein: CASGQDNTDTQYF.

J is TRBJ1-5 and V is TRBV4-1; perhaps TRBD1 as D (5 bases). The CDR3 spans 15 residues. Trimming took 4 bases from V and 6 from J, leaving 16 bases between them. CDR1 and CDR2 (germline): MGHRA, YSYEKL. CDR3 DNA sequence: TGCGCCAGCAGCCGTAGTTTGGATAGGGGTCAGCCCCAGCATTTT. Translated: CASSRSLDRGQPQHF.

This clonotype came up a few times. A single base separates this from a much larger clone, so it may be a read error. This chain's CDR3 is CASTLGGEQFF. In DNA form, the CDR3 reads TGTGCCAGCACCTTAGGGGGTGAGCAGTTCTTC. The V call is TRBV12-3 or TRBV12-4, the J call TRBJ2-1; tentative D call: TRBD1 (6 bases). V was clipped by 7 bases and J by 9 bases, with 10 bases between them. This CDR3 has 11 residues.

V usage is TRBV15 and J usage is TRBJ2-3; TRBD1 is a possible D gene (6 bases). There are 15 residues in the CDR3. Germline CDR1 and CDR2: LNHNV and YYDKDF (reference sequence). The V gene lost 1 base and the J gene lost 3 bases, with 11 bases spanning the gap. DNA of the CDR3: TGTGCCACCAGCAGAGCGGGCAGGGGTACAGATACGCAGTATTTT. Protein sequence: CATSRAGRGTDTQYF.

CDR3 region: CASKAGTGGQPQHF. The CDR3 coding sequence is TGTGCCAGCAAGGCCGGGACAGGCGGTCAGCCCCAGCATTTT. This chain links TRBV2 with TRBJ1-5; TRBD1 matches at 8 bases. Germline V lookup: CDR1 SNHLY, CDR2 FYNNEI. Germline trimming cut 7 bases from V and 6 bases from J; bases unmatched to any gene: 8. The CDR3 runs to 14 residues.

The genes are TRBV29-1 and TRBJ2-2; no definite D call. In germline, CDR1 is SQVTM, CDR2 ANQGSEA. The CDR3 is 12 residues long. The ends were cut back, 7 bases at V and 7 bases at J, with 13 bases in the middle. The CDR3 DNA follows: TGCAGCGCTCCCCTTGGAATCGGGGAGCTGTTTTTT. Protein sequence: CSAPLGIGELFF.

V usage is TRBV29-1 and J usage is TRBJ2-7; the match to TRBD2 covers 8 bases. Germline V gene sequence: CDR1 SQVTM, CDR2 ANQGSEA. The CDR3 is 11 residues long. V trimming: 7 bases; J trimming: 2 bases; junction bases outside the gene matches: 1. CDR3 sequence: CSGGLAYEQYF. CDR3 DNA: TGCAGCGGGGGACTAGCCTACGAGCAGTACTTC.